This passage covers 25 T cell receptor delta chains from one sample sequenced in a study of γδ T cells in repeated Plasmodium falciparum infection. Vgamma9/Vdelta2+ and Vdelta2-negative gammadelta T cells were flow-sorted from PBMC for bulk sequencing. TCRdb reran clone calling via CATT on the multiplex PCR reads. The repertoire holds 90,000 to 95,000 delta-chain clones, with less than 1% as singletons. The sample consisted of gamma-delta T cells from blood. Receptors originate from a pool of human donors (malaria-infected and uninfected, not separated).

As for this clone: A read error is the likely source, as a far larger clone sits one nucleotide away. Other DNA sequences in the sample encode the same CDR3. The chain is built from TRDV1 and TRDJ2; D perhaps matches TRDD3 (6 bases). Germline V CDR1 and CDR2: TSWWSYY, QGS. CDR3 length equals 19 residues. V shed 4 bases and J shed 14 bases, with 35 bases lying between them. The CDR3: CALGAPRGRWGLFIFPLFF. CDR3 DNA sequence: TGTGCTCTTGGGGCCCCTCGGGGGCGATGGGGGCTATTTATATTCCCGCTCTTCTTT.

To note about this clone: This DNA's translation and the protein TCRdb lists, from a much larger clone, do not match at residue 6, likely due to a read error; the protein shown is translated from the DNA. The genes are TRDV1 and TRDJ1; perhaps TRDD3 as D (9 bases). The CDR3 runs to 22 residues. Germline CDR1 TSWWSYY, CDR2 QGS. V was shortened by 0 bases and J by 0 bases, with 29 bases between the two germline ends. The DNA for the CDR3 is TGTGCTCTTGGGGAACTTAGGCTTCCTACCGGGGATACGGAAACCTACACCGATAAACTCATCTTT. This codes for CALGELRLPTGDTETYTDKLIF.

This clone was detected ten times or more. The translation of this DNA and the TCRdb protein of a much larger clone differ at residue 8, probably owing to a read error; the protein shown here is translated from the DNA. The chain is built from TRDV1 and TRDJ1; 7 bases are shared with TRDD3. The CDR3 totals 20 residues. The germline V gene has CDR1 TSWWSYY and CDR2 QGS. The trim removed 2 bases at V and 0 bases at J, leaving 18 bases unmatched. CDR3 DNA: TGTGCTCTTGGGGAAGTTCCGGCTGGGGGTCTACGCCCTTACACCGATAAACTCATCTTT. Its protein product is CALGEVPAGGLRPYTDKLIF.

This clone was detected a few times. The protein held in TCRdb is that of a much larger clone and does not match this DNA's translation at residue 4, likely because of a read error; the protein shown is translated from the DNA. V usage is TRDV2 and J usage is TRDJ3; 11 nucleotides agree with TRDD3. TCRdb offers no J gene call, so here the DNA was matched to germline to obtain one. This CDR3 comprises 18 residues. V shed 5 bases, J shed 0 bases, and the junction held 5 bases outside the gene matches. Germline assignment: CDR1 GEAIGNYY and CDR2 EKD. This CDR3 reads CACGVLGDSSWDTRQMFF. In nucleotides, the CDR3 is TGTGCCTGTGGCGTACTGGGGGATAGCTCCTGGGACACCCGACAGATGTTTTTC.

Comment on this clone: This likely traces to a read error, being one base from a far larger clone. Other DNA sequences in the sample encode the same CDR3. CDR3 in amino acids: CACDPLGDIPDKLIF. The CDR3 DNA sequence: TGTGCCTGCGACCCACTGGGGGATATTCCCGATAAACTCATCTTT. The chain joins TRDV2 to TRDJ1, with 11 nucleotides matching TRDD3. Trimming cost V 7 bases and J 3 bases; bases outside gene matches: 9. The germline V gene encodes CDR1 GEAIGNYY and CDR2 EKD. This CDR3 comprises 15 residues.

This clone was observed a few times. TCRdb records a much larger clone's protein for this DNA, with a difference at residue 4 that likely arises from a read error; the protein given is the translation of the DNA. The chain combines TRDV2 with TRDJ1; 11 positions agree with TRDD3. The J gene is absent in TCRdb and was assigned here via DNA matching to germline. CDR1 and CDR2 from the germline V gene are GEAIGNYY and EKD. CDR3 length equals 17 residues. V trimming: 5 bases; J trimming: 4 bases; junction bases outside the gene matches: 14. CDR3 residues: CACGPGEEWGIRDKLIF. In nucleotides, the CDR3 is TGTGCCTGTGGCCCCGGCGAAGAATGGGGGATACGCGATAAACTCATCTTT.

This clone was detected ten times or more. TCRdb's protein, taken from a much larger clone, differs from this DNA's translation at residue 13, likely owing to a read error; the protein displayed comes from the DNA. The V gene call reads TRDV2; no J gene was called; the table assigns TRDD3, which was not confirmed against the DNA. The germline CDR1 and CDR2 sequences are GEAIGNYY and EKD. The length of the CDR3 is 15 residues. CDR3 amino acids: CACDTGAGYTDKPIF. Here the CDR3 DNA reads TGTGCCTGTGACACAGGGGCTGGCTACACCGATAAACCCATCTTT.

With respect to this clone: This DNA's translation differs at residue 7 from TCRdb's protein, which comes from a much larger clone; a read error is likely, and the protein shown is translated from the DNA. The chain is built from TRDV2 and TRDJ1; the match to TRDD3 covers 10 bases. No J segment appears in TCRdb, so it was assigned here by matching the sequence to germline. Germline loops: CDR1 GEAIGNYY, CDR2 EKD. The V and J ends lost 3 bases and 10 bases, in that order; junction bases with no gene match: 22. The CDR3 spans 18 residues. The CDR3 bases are TGTGCCTGTGACGAACTACAGGGGGATACGCGCGCAAGTAAAGGACTCATCTTT. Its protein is CACDELQGDTRASKGLIF.

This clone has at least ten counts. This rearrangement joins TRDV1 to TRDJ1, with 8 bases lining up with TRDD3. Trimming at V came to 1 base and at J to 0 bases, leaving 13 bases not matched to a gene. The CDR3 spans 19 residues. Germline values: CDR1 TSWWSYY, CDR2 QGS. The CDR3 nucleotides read TGTGCTCTTGGGGAACGGCCGTCCCCTATGGGGGATTACACCGATAAACTCATCTTT. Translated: CALGERPSPMGDYTDKLIF.

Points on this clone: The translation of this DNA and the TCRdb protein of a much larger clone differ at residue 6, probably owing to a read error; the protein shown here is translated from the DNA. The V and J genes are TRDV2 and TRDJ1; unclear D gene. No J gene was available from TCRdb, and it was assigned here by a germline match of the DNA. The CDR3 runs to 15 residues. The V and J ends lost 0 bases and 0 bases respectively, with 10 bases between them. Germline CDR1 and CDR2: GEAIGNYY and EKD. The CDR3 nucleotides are TGTGCCTGTGACACCACATCCCGTAACACCGATAAACTCATCTTT. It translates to CACDTTSRNTDKLIF.

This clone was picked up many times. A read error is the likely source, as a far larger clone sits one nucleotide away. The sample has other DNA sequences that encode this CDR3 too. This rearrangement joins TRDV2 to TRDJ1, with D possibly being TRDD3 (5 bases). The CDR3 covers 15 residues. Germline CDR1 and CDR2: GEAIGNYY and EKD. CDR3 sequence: CACDHGEHYTDKLIF. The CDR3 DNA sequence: TGTGCCTGTGACCATGGGGAACATTACACCGATAAGCTCATCTTT.

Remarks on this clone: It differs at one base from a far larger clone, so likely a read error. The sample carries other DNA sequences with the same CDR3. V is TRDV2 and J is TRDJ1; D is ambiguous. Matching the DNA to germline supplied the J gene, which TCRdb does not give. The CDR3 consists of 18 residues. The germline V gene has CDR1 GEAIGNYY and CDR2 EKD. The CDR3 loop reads CACDTKYYQPMYTDKLIF. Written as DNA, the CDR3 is TGTGCCTGTGACACGAAGTACTACCAGCCGATGTACACCGACAAACTCATCTTT.

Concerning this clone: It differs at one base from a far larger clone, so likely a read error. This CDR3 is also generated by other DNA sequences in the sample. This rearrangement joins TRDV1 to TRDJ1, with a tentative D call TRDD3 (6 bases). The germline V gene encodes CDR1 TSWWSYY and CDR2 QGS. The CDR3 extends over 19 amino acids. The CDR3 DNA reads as TGTGCTCTTGGGGAGGATACTACCTTGTACCCTTCGTACACAGATAAACTCATCTTT. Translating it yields CALGEDTTLYPSYTDKLIF.

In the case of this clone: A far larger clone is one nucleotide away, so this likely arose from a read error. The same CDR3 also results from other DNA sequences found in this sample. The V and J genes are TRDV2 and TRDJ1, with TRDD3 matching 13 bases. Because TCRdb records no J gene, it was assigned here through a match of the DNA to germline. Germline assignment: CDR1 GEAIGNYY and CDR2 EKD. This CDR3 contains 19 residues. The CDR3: CACDTLTDWGIRSTDKLIF. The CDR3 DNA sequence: TGTGCCTGCGACACCCTTACCGACTGGGGGATACGATCCACAGATAAACTCATCTTT.

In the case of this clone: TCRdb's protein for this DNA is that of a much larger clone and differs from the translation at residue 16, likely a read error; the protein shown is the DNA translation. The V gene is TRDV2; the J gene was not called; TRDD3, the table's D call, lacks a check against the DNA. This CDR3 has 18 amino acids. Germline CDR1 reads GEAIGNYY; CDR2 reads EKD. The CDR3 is CACDTAQLGDTLSRQPIF. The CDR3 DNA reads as TGTGCCTGTGACACTGCCCAACTGGGGGATACGCTGTCCAGACAACCCATCTTT.

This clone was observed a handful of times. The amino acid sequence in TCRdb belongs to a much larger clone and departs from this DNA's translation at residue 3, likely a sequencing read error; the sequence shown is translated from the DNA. The CDR3 protein is CAIGELGIEYTDKLIF. CDR3 sequence (DNA): TGTGCTATTGGGGAACTAGGGATTGAGTACACCGATAAACTCATCTTT. The chain employs TRDV1 and TRDJ1; weak D call: TRDD3 (5 bases). Here the J gene was assigned by germline matching of the DNA, as TCRdb has none. Germline V gene lookup returns CDR1 TSWWSYY and CDR2 QGS. The CDR3 runs to 16 residues.

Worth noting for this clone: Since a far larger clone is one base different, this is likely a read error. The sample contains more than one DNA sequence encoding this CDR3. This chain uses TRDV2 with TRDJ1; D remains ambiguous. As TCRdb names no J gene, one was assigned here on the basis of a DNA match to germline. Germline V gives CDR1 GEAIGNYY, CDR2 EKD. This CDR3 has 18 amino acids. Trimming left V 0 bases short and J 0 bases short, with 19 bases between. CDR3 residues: CACDTVALGARYTDKLIF. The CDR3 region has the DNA TGTGCCTGTGACACCGTCGCACTAGGGGCCCGGTACACCGATAAACTCATCTTT.

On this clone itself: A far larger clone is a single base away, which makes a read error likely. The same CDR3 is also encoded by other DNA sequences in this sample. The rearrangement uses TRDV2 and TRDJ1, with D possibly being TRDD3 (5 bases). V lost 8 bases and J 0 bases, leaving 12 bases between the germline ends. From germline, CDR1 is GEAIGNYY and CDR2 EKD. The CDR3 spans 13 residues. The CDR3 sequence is CAYLGENTDKLIF. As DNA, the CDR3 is TGTGCCTATCTTGGGGAAAACACCGATAAACTCATCTTT.

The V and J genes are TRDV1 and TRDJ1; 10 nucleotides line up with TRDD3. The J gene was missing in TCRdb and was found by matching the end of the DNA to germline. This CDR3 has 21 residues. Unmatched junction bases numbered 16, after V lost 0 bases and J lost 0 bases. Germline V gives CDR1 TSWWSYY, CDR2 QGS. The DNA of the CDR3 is TGTGCTCTTGGGGAACTATCCCTACGCCGTACTGGGGGATTGTACACCGATAAACTCATCTTT. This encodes CALGELSLRRTGGLYTDKLIF.

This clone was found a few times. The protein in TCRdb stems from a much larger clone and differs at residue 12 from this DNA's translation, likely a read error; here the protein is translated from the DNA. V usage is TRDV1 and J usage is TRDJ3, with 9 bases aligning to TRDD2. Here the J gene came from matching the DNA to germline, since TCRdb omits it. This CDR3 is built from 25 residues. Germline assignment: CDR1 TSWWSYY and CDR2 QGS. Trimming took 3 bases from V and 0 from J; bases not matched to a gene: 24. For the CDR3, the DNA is TGTGCTCTTGGGGACGGCCTTCCTACGCTTTACCGGGGGACCCGTAGCTCCTGGGACACCCGACAGATGTTTTTC. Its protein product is CALGDGLPTLYRGTRSSWDTRQMFF.

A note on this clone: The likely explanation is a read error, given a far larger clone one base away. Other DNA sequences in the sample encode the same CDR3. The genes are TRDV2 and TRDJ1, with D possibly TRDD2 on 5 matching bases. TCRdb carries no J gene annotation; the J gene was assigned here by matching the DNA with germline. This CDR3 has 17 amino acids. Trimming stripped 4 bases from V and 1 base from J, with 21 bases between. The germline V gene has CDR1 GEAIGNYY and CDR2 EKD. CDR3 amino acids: CACDSRFIPTFTDKLIF. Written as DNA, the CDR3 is TGTGCCTGTGATTCCCGGTTCATACCTACCTTCACCGATAAACTCATCTTT.

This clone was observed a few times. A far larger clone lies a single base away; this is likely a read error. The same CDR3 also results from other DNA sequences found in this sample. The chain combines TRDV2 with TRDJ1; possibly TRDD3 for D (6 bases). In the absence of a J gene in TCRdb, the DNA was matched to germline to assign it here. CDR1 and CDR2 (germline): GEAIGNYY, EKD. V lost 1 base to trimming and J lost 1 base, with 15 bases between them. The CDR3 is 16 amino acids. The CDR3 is CACDTGIYRITDKLIF. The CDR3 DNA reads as TGTGCCTGTGACACGGGGATTTACAGGATCACCGATAAACTCATCTTT.

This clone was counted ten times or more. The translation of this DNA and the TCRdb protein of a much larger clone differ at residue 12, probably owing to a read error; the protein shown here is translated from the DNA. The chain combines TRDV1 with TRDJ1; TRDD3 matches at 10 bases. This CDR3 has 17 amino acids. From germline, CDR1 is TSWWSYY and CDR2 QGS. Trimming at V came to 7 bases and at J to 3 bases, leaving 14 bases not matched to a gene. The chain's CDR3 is CALATLLRGIRADKLIF. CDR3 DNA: TGTGCTCTTGCGACTCTCCTACGGGGGATACGAGCCGATAAACTCATCTTT.

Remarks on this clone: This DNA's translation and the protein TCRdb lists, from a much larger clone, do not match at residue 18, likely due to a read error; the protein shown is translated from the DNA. The CDR3 coding sequence is TGTGCTCTTGGGGAAAAACGGCGTTGTTCTGGGGGATATGAAGGAACTTATGAACTCATCTTT. Translation gives CALGEKRRCSGGYEGTYELIF. The chain links TRDV1 to TRDJ1, with 10 bases aligning to TRDD3. The J gene was missing in TCRdb and was found by matching the end of the DNA to germline. Germline V CDR1 and CDR2: TSWWSYY, QGS. The V and J ends lost 2 bases and 9 bases, in that order; junction bases with no gene match: 27. The CDR3 length is 21 residues.

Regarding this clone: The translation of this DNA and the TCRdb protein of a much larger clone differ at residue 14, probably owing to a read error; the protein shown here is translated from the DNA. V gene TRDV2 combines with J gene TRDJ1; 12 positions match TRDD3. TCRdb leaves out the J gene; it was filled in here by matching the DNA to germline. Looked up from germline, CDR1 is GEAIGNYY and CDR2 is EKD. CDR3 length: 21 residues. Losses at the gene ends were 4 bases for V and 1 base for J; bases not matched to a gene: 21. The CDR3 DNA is TGTGCCTGTGATCGGTGCCTTCCTACTACTGGGGGATACAAGTCCACCGATAAACTCATCTTT. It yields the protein CACDRCLPTTGGYKSTDKLIF.